The clone carrying this T cell receptor beta chain was seen at least ten times. The source of the sample is a study of T cells in Graves' hyperthyroidism and ophthalmopathy. RNA transcripts yielded amplified TCR beta CDR3 regions. The HTBI primer set served for first-round RT-PCR of the TCR CDR3. MiXCR, run by TCRdb on the multiplex PCR reads, gives a single entry per CDR3 protein. The sample contains around 420,000 distinct CDR3 sequences, roughly an eighth of which appear only once. Trimming removed 3 bases from V and 2 bases from J; junction bases left unmatched: 1. Germline V gives CDR1 LGHNA, CDR2 YSLEER. The CDR3 runs 15 residues.

The source of this sequence is a woman under 30 with Graves' hyperthyroidism. The chain has TRBV4-3 and TRBJ2-7; 13 positions match TRBD2. What was sequenced was blood. DNA for the CDR3: TGCGCCAGCAGCCATGGGACTAGCGGGGCCTACGAGCAGTACTTC. Amino acid sequence: CASSHGTSGAYEQYF.